Sequencing of this TCR beta chain was carried out in a study of T-cell memory formation after mild COVID-19. Study information: Largely, TCR clusters stayed within a single donor.

The V end lost 3 bases, the J end lost 1 base, and 6 bases lay between the germline ends. Per germline, CDR1 LGHDT and CDR2 YNNKEL (reference sequence). The length of the CDR3 is 14 residues. TCRdb fed the 5' RACE reads into MiXCR, producing one record per CDR3 protein. The data show 15,000 or so distinct CDR3 sequences, about a fifth seen once. This clonotype was counted at least ten times. The receptor's source is a man aged 18-30 years who had mild COVID-19 (a few samples of this study predate the infection). Cell type and time point are not known. The rearrangement uses TRBV3-1 and TRBJ2-2; D unclear. Sequencing was performed on PBMCs or a T cell subset sorted from them (not recorded which). The CDR3 spells CASSQDQNTGELFF. The CDR3 DNA follows: TGTGCCAGCAGCCAGGACCAGAACACCGGGGAGCTGTTTTTT.